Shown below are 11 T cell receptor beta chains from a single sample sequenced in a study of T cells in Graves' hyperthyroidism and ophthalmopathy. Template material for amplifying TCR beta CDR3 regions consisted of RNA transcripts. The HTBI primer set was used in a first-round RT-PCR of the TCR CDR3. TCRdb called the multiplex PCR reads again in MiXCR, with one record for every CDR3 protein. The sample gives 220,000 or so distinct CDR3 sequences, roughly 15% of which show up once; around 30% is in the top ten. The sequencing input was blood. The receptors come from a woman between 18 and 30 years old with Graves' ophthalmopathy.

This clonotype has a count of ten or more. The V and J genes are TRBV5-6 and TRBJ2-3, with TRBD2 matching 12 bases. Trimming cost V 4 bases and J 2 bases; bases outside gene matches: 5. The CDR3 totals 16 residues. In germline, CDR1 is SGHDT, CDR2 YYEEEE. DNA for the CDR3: TGTGCCAGCAGCCATCCTAGCGGGGGGGCCACAGATACGCAGTATTTT. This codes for CASSHPSGGATDTQYF.

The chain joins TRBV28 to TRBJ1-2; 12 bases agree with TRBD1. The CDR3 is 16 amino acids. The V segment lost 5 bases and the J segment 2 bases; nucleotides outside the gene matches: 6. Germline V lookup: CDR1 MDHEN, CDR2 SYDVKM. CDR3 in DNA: TGTGCCAGCAGTGGGGGGACAGGGGGCAAGAACTATGGCTACACCTTC. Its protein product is CASSGGTGGKNYGYTF.

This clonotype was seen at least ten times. CDR3 DNA sequence: TGTGCCAGCAGCTTACGGGGGAGGAAGGGTACGTCTCCGGGCACTGAAGCTTTCTTT. Its protein is CASSLRGRKGTSPGTEAFF. The rearrangement links TRBV7-9 to TRBJ1-1; possibly TRBD1 for D (5 bases). CDR3 length: 19 residues. Per germline, CDR1 SEHNR and CDR2 FQNEAQ (reference sequence). Trimming shortened V by 2 bases and J by 4 bases, and 26 bases separated the two germline ends.

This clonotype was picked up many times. In nucleotides, the CDR3 is TGCAGTGCTAGAAGTGGCAAGGTAACCTCTGGAAACACCATATATTTT. Protein sequence: CSARSGKVTSGNTIYF. The chain employs TRBV20-1 and TRBJ1-3; D ambiguous. Germline V gene data show CDR1 as DFQATT and CDR2 as SNEGSKA (reference sequence). The CDR3 covers 16 residues. The germline V and J ends were trimmed by 2 bases and 0 bases, with 14 bases remaining between them.

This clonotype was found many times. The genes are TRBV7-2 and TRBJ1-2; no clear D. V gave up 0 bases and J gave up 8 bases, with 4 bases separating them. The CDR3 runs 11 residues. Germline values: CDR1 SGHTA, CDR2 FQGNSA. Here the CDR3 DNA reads TGTGCCAGCAGCTTAGCCAGAGGCTACACCTTC. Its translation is CASSLARGYTF.

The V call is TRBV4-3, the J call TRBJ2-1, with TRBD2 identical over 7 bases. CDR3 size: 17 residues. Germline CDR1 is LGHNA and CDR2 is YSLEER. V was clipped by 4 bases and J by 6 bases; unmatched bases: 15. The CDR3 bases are TGCGCCAGCAGCCCGATAAGGACTAGATCCCCGTCCAATGAGCAGTTCTTC. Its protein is CASSPIRTRSPSNEQFF.

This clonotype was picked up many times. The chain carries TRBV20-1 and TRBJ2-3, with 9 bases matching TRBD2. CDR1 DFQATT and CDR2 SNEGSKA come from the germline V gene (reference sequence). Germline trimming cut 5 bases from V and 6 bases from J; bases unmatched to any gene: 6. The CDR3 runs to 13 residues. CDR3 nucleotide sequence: TGCAGTGCTGGCCGGGCGGGGGGGGATACGCAGTATTTT. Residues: CSAGRAGGDTQYF.

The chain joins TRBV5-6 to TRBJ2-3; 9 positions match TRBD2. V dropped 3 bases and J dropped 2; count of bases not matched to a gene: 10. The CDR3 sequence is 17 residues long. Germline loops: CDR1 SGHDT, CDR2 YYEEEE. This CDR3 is CASSWMGGRDSTDTQYF. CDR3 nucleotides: TGTGCCAGCAGCTGGATGGGCGGGAGGGATTCCACAGATACGCAGTATTTT.

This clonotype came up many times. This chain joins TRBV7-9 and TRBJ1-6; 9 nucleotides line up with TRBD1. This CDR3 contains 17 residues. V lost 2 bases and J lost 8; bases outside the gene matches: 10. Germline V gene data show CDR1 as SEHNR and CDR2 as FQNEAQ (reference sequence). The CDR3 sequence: CASSLTGTGYGDSPLHF. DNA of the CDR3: TGTGCCAGCAGCTTAACCGGGACAGGGTATGGGGATTCACCCCTCCACTTT.

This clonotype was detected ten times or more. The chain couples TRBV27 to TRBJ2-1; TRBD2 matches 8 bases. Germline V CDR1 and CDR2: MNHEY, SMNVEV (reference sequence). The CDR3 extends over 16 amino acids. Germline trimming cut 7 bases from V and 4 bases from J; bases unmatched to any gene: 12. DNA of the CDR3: TGTGCCAGCACCCCCAGGGGCGGGAGGACTTACAATGAGCAGTTCTTC. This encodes CASTPRGGRTYNEQFF.

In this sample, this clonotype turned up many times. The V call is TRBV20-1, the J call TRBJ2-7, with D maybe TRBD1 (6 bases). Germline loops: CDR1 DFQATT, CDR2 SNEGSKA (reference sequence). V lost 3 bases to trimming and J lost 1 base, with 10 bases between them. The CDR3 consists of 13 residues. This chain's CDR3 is CSASRGWSYEQYF. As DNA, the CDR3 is TGCAGTGCTAGCAGGGGTTGGTCCTACGAGCAGTACTTC.